This T cell receptor (beta chain) was sequenced during a study of cytomegalovirus exposure and HLA in healthy donors. PCR was performed using 60 Vbeta and 13 Jbeta primers. Clones were read by immunoSEQ multiplex PCR, and TCRdb kept only the in-frame ones, dropping some. The sample carries some 92,000 clones, approximately 79% recorded once. The CDR3 runs 15 residues. The germline V gene encodes CDR1 LNHDA and CDR2 SQIVND (reference sequence). V lost 3 bases and J lost 0; bases outside the gene matches: 4. The sequence was obtained from a young man in good health and CMV-seronegative. The sample was PBMCs. The chain is built from TRBV19 and TRBJ2-7; 8 bases map to TRBD1. The CDR3 loop is CASSMGDRSSYEQYF. The DNA of the CDR3 is TGTGCCAGTAGTATGGGGGACAGGAGCTCCTACGAGCAGTACTTC.